Listed here are 29 T cell receptor beta chains from one sample, sequenced in a study of CD8 T cells in ankylosing spondylitis. From the 5' RACE reads, TCRdb called clonotypes with MiXCR, one entry per CDR3 protein. The repertoire holds 50,000 to 60,000 distinct CDR3 sequences, 7.4% seen once, with around 8.5% in the top ten. The sequenced sample consisted of blood, either unsorted or a sorted T cell fraction (not recorded which). The receptors originated from a female donor with ankylosing spondylitis or in good health (not recorded which).

This clonotype rates as medium-sized. The CDR3, as DNA: TGTGCCAGCAGTTTGTGGGGTGACACTGAAGCTTTCTTT. This codes for CASSLWGDTEAFF. The V call is TRBV12-3 or TRBV12-4, the J call TRBJ1-1; D call uncertain. This CDR3 region has 13 residues. V shed 3 bases and J shed 3 bases, with 8 bases lying between them.

This clonotype was recorded at least ten times. The gene calls are TRBV10-3 and TRBJ1-2; TRBD1 matches at 9 bases. The CDR3 has 15 residues. The germline V gene encodes CDR1 ENHRY and CDR2 SYGVKD. Trimming removed 6 bases from V and 7 bases from J; junction bases left unmatched: 12. Here the CDR3 DNA reads TGTGCCATCAGCTACCAGACAGGGGGAAGGGTTGGCTACACCTTC. Translated, it gives CAISYQTGGRVGYTF.

The chain carries TRBV7-2 and TRBJ2-1; D tentatively reads TRBD1 or TRBD2 (5 bases each). Trimming removed 0 bases at V and 4 bases at J, with 10 bases between. Germline V gives CDR1 SGHTA, CDR2 FQGNSA. The CDR3 runs 15 residues. In DNA form, the CDR3 reads TGTGCCAGCAGCTTAGCCGGGGCAGTTTACAATGAGCAGTTCTTC. It codes for CASSLAGAVYNEQFF.

The table lists this clonotype with many counts. This chain uses TRBV29-1 with TRBJ1-1, with a possible D match to TRBD1 (6 bases). V was pared by 7 bases and J by 5 bases, with 14 bases between. Germline loops: CDR1 SQVTM, CDR2 ANQGSEA. The CDR3 consists of 12 residues. The CDR3 sequence is CSGGQGVTEAFF. In nucleotides, the CDR3 is TGCAGCGGGGGGCAAGGAGTAACTGAAGCTTTCTTT.

This clonotype has ten or more counts. This CDR3 reads CASTPTGVETQYF. CDR3 bases: TGTGCCAGCACCCCAACAGGGGTAGAGACCCAGTACTTC. The chain couples TRBV27 to TRBJ2-5; TRBD1 aligns across 7 bases. The CDR3 runs to 13 residues. The germline gives CDR1 MNHEY, CDR2 SMNVEV (reference sequence). J lost 4 bases, V lost 7 bases, and 6 bases had no gene match.

This clonotype was recorded at least ten times. The chain joins TRBV9 to TRBJ2-1, with D possibly being TRBD2 (6 bases). The CDR3 has 11 amino acids. The germline V and J ends were trimmed by 3 bases and 12 bases, with 10 bases remaining between them. The germline V gene encodes CDR1 SGDLS and CDR2 YYNGEE. CDR3 DNA sequence: TGTGCCAGCAGCGGCGGGGTTGGGCAGTTCTTC. Its protein product is CASSGGVGQFF. The entire variable domain, with the rest obtained from reference TRBV9 and TRBJ2-1, is as follows: DSGVTQTPKHLITATGQRVTLRCSPRSGDLSVYWYQQSLDQGLQFLIQYYNGEERAKGNILERFSAQQFPDLHSELNLSSLELGDSALYFCASSGGVGQFFGPGTRLTVL.

This clonotype was found many times. This CDR3 is CASSLTGFEETQYF. As DNA, the CDR3 is TGTGCCAGCAGCCTTACAGGGTTCGAAGAGACCCAGTACTTC. This sequence joins TRBV12-3 or TRBV12-4 and TRBJ2-5, with a tentative D call TRBD1 (6 bases). CDR3 length: 14 amino acids. Trimming left V 6 bases short and J 3 bases short, with 14 bases between.

In its sample, this clonotype was seen many times. V gene TRBV5-4 combines with J gene TRBJ2-3; a weak D match, TRBD1 (5 bases). The germline V gene encodes CDR1 SGHNT and CDR2 YYREEE (reference sequence). Trimming pared 2 bases from V and 0 bases from J, leaving 16 bases between. This CDR3 region has 17 residues. CDR3 coding DNA: TGTGCCAGCAGCTTCCCCTCCAGGGCAGCTAGCACAGATACGCAGTATTTT. This sequence encodes CASSFPSRAASTDTQYF. Combining the CDR3 with reference TRBV5-4 and TRBJ2-3 gives the whole variable domain ETGVTQSPTHLIKTRGQQVTLRCSSQSGHNTVSWYQQALGQGPQFIFQYYREEENGRGNFPPRFSGLQFPNYSSELNVNALELDDSALYLCASSFPSRAASTDTQYFGPGTRLTVL.

This clonotype has at least ten counts. The chain combines TRBV5-6 with TRBJ1-5; no clear D. Trimming removed 3 bases from V and 4 bases from J, with 14 bases in between. The CDR3 extends over 15 amino acids. Germline loops: CDR1 SGHDT, CDR2 YYEEEE. CDR3 residues: CASSSFSQPNQPQHF. DNA for the CDR3: TGTGCCAGCAGCTCCTTTAGCCAACCTAATCAGCCCCAGCATTTT.

This clonotype has a count of ten or more. V and J are TRBV20-1 and TRBJ2-7; TRBD2 matches 8 bases. V trimming: 6 bases; J trimming: 0 bases; junction bases outside the gene matches: 10. CDR1 is DFQATT and CDR2 is SNEGSKA in the germline V gene (reference sequence). There are 15 residues in the CDR3. The CDR3 coding sequence is TGCAGTGCCACCCGCCCAGCGGGGGACTCCTACGAGCAGTACTTC. It is translated as CSATRPAGDSYEQYF.

This clonotype was picked up many times. In DNA form, the CDR3 reads TGTGCCAGCAGCATAAGACAGGGTTCCCCTGAAGCTTTCTTT. It translates to CASSIRQGSPEAFF. The chain combines TRBV7-3 with TRBJ1-1; the match to TRBD1 covers 7 bases. With 5 bases clipped from V and 6 bases from J, the junction kept 9 bases outside the gene matches. This CDR3 spans 14 amino acids. The germline V gene encodes CDR1 SGHTA and CDR2 FQGTGA. Supplemented by reference TRBV7-3 and TRBJ1-1, the full variable domain reads GAGVSQTPSNKVTEKGKYVELRCDPISGHTALYWYRQSLGQGPEFLIYFQGTGAADDSGLPNDRFFAVRPEGSVSTLKIQRTERGDSAVYLCASSIRQGSPEAFFGQGTRLTVV.

This clonotype was counted at least ten times. The CDR3 sequence is CASSFAGTGGSPLHF. As DNA, the CDR3 is TGTGCCAGCAGCTTTGCCGGGACAGGGGGTTCACCCCTCCACTTT. The rearrangement uses TRBV7-3 and TRBJ1-6, with 11 bases that match TRBD1. CDR1 and CDR2 (germline): SGHTA, FQGTGA. The CDR3 has 15 amino acids. Germline trimming cut 3 bases from V and 9 bases from J; bases unmatched to any gene: 4.

There are many counts of this clonotype. This chain joins TRBV5-1 and TRBJ2-1; the match to TRBD2 covers 9 bases. There are 16 residues in the CDR3. The ends lost 0 bases at V and 9 bases at J; junction bases unmatched: 10. Per the germline V gene, CDR1 is SGHRS and CDR2 is YFSETQ. The CDR3 DNA is TGCGCCAGCAGCTTGGCGGTGTCAGCGGGGGGTGGTGAGCAGTTCTTC. Its protein product is CASSLAVSAGGGEQFF.

Many counts were recorded for this clonotype. The V and J genes are TRBV5-1 and TRBJ1-1, with D maybe TRBD1 (6 bases). The germline CDR1 and CDR2 sequences are SGHRS and YFSETQ. This CDR3 comprises 14 residues. With 4 bases removed from V and 3 bases from J, the gap between germline ends came to 13 bases. The CDR3, as DNA: TGCGCCAGCAGCCTCAGGGGCCAGGACACTGAAGCTTTCTTT. It yields the protein CASSLRGQDTEAFF. Supplemented by reference TRBV5-1 and TRBJ1-1, the full variable domain reads KAGVTQTPRYLIKTRGQQVTLSCSPISGHRSVSWYQQTPGQGLQFLFEYFSETQRNKGNFPGRFSGRQFSNSRSEMNVSTLELGDSALYLCASSLRGQDTEAFFGQGTRLTVV.

This clonotype appeared many times. The genes are TRBV20-1 and TRBJ1-1; the D gene is possibly TRBD1 (6 bases). The V end was cut by 0 bases, the J end by 0 bases, with 14 bases between. This CDR3 region has 16 residues. Per germline, CDR1 DFQATT and CDR2 SNEGSKA (reference sequence). CDR3 residues: CSARDPGKGVNTEAFF. CDR3 DNA: TGCAGTGCTAGAGATCCGGGGAAGGGGGTGAACACTGAAGCTTTCTTT.

The chain couples TRBV3-1 to TRBJ2-3, with TRBD1 matching 9 bases. Germline values: CDR1 LGHDT, CDR2 YNNKEL (reference sequence). The CDR3 has 15 amino acids. The junction had 6 bases not matched to a gene; V was cut back by 4 bases and J by 4 bases. The CDR3 loop is CASSPRDRAPDTQYF. DNA for the CDR3: TGTGCCAGCAGCCCCCGGGACAGGGCCCCAGATACGCAGTATTTT.

This clonotype appeared a few times. V is TRBV7-2 and J is TRBJ2-1; TRBD2 might be the D (6 bases). This CDR3 is 15 amino acids long. Germline V gene data show CDR1 as SGHTA and CDR2 as FQGNSA. The ends were cut back, 3 bases at V and 0 bases at J, with 9 bases in the middle. The CDR3 sequence: CASSFAGSSYNEQFF. The CDR3 DNA is TGTGCCAGCAGCTTCGCGGGGAGCTCCTACAATGAGCAGTTCTTC.

This clonotype showed up many times. CDR3: CSAKDYYEQYF. In DNA form, the CDR3 reads TGCAGTGCTAAAGACTACTACGAGCAGTACTTC. The V gene is TRBV20-1, the J gene TRBJ2-7; D is perhaps TRBD2 (5 bases). V was cut by 4 bases and J by 3 bases, with 7 bases left in between. The CDR3 totals 11 residues. CDR1 and CDR2 (germline): DFQATT, SNEGSKA (reference sequence).

This clonotype was observed at least ten times. The V and J genes are TRBV5-1 and TRBJ2-1, with 12 bases lining up with TRBD2. The length of the CDR3 is 19 residues. The J segment lost 3 bases and the V segment lost 0 bases, leaving 10 bases of the junction unmatched. Per the germline V gene, CDR1 is SGHRS and CDR2 is YFSETQ. This CDR3 is CASSLVPSGGALGYNEQFF. The CDR3 nucleotides read TGCGCCAGCAGCTTGGTGCCTAGCGGGGGGGCCTTAGGCTACAATGAGCAGTTCTTC.

This clonotype was observed many times. The chain joins TRBV20-1 to TRBJ2-5; the D is unclear. With 1 base removed from V and 5 bases from J, the gap between germline ends came to 8 bases. Germline CDR1 DFQATT, CDR2 SNEGSKA (reference sequence). This CDR3 contains 12 residues. As DNA, the CDR3 is TGCAGTGCTAGAGTCAGGTCGGAGACCCAGTACTTC. Protein: CSARVRSETQYF.

This clonotype was seen at least ten times. The rearrangement uses TRBV4-2 and TRBJ1-1; the match to TRBD1 covers 8 bases. V was clipped by 0 bases and J by 4 bases; unmatched bases: 7. CDR1 is LGHNA and CDR2 is YNFKEQ in the germline V gene. The CDR3 spans 16 residues. CDR3 protein: CASSQDRTGLATEAFF. DNA for the CDR3: TGTGCCAGCAGCCAAGATAGGACAGGGTTGGCCACTGAAGCTTTCTTT.

This clonotype came up many times. In DNA, the CDR3 is TGTGCTAGTGGTCCCCCGGGGCCTAGTAATGAAAAACTGTTTTTT. Its translation: CASGPPGPSNEKLFF. The V gene is TRBV12-5, the J gene TRBJ1-4, with D possibly being TRBD1 (5 bases). Per the germline V gene, CDR1 is LGHNT and CDR2 is FRNRAP. CDR3 length equals 15 residues. V dropped 5 bases and J dropped 4 bases, with 14 bases sitting between them.

This sequence joins TRBV7-9 and TRBJ2-2; TRBD2 agrees at 8 bases. Trimming at V came to 2 bases and at J to 4 bases, leaving 6 bases not matched to a gene. This CDR3 is built from 16 residues. Germline assignment: CDR1 SEHNR and CDR2 FQNEAQ (reference sequence). CDR3 loop: CASSLSPGGSTGELFF. CDR3 sequence (DNA): TGTGCCAGCAGCTTAAGTCCGGGAGGGAGCACCGGGGAGCTGTTTTTT. Supplemented by reference TRBV7-9 and TRBJ2-2, the full variable domain reads DTGVSQNPRHKITKRGQNVTFRCDPISEHNRLYWYRQTLGQGPEFLTYFQNEAQLEKSRLLSDRFSAERPKGSFSTLEIQRTEQGDSAMYLCASSLSPGGSTGELFFGEGSRLTVL.

This clonotype showed up many times. The gene calls are TRBV3-1 and TRBJ1-1; unclear D gene. Germline CDR1 and CDR2: LGHDT and YNNKEL (reference sequence). The CDR3 sequence is 14 residues long. The V and J ends lost 0 bases and 6 bases respectively, with 11 bases between them. This chain's CDR3 is CASSQDVGGPEAFF. The DNA for the CDR3 is TGTGCCAGCAGCCAAGATGTTGGAGGGCCTGAAGCTTTCTTT.

Ten or more counts support this clonotype. The V and J genes are TRBV6-1 and TRBJ1-1; a weak D match, TRBD1 (5 bases). With 3 bases removed from V and 1 base from J, the gap between germline ends came to 9 bases. The CDR3 contains 14 residues. Germline V gene lookup returns CDR1 MNHNS and CDR2 SASEGT. The chain's CDR3 is CASSDLTANTEAFF. CDR3 bases: TGTGCCAGCAGTGATTTGACAGCGAACACTGAAGCTTTCTTT.

This clonotype was picked up many times. The rearrangement joins TRBV28 to TRBJ2-2; 7 nucleotides match TRBD2. Germline CDR1 MDHEN, CDR2 SYDVKM. The CDR3 extends over 13 amino acids. J lost 7 bases, V lost 6 bases, and 5 bases had no gene match. CDR3 in amino acids: CASSQQRGGELFF. The CDR3 coding sequence is TGTGCCAGCAGCCAACAGCGGGGCGGGGAGCTGTTTTTT.

In this sample, this clonotype turned up a few times. The chain combines TRBV4-3 with TRBJ1-1; D not certain. V was pared by 1 base and J by 3 bases, with 15 bases between. This CDR3 is 16 amino acids long. Germline V CDR1 and CDR2: LGHNA, YSLEER. The CDR3 DNA sequence: TGCGCCAGCAGCCAAGGACCCGGAAGGGAGGACACTGAAGCTTTCTTT. The encoded protein is CASSQGPGREDTEAFF.

This clonotype has ten or more counts. V and J are TRBV20-1 and TRBJ1-5; weak D call: TRBD1 (6 bases). Germline values: CDR1 DFQATT, CDR2 SNEGSKA (reference sequence). V dropped 6 bases and J dropped 5 bases, with 14 bases sitting between them. The CDR3 runs to 13 residues. DNA for the CDR3: TGCAGTGCGGGACAAAATTTGGATCAGCCCCAGCATTTT. Translated: CSAGQNLDQPQHF.

This clonotype has at least ten counts. The chain combines TRBV20-1 with TRBJ2-5; 7 bases map to TRBD1. This CDR3 spans 17 amino acids. J was trimmed by 3 bases and V by 4 bases; bases with no gene match: 17. CDR1 is DFQATT and CDR2 is SNEGSKA in the germline V gene (reference sequence). The CDR3 coding sequence is TGCAGTGCTAAACCCTTCCCCAGGGGGTTGGGAGAAGAGACCCAGTACTTC. It specifies CSAKPFPRGLGEETQYF.